Listed below are T cell receptor beta chains from one sample, sequenced in a study of T-cell reconstitution after alpha-beta-depleted transplantation in children. In TCRdb, the PCR reads were re-called with MiXCR into one record per CDR3 protein. The table shows 65,000 to 70,000 distinct CDR3 sequences, with roughly 5% occurring only once. This sample comprised PBMCs, mostly from graft donor cells, obtained 180 days after TCRalphabeta/CD19-depleted stem cell transplant. Receptors were obtained from a boy younger than two who had a stem cell transplant for acute myeloid leukemia, so the T cells may come from the graft donor. CDR3s include the opening cysteine and the closing phenylalanine or tryptophan. D genes are given only for firm matches. Clone sizes are given selectively: once, few, many, or a class where the clone is expanded.

J gene: TRBJ1-5
V gene: TRBV5-1
D gene: -
clone size: many
CDR3 protein: CASSLIPENQPQHF
CDR3 DNA: TGCGCCAGCAGCCTTATTCCGGAGAATCAGCCCCAGCATTTT

J gene: TRBJ2-3
V gene: TRBV5-5
D gene: TRBD1
clone size: many
CDR3 protein: CASSEGQDYTDTQYF
CDR3 DNA: TGTGCCAGCAGCGAGGGACAGGACTACACAGATACGCAGTATTTT

J gene: TRBJ1-2
V gene: TRBV6-5
D gene: -
clone size: many
CDR3 protein: CASTVTPFQGYTF
CDR3 DNA: TGTGCCAGCACCGTCACTCCTTTTCAAGGCTACACCTTC

J gene: TRBJ1-1
V gene: TRBV19
D gene: TRBD1
clone size: many
CDR3 protein: CASLDRVRTEAFF
CDR3 DNA: TGTGCCAGTCTGGACAGGGTGCGCACTGAAGCTTTCTTT

J gene: TRBJ2-7
V gene: TRBV5-5
D gene: -
clone size: many
CDR3 protein: CASSLWSGGGYEQYF
CDR3 DNA: TGTGCCAGCAGCTTGTGGTCAGGGGGAGGCTACGAGCAGTACTTC

J gene: TRBJ1-1
V gene: TRBV20-1
D gene: -
clone size: many
CDR3 protein: CSARGVGGAFF
CDR3 DNA: TGCAGTGCTAGAGGGGTCGGAGGGGCTTTCTTT

J gene: TRBJ2-5
V gene: TRBV5-1
D gene: -
clone size: many
CDR3 protein: CASSLEGTGGPRTQYF
CDR3 DNA: TGCGCCAGCAGCTTGGAGGGGACGGGTGGGCCCAGGACCCAGTACTTC

J gene: TRBJ2-3
V gene: TRBV10-3
D gene: TRBD1
clone size: many
CDR3 protein: CAISGQGSSTDTQYF
CDR3 DNA: TGTGCCATCAGTGGACAGGGATCTAGCACAGATACGCAGTATTTT

J gene: TRBJ1-1
V gene: TRBV6-5
D gene: -
clone size: -
CDR3 protein: CASSYAGNTEAFF
CDR3 DNA: TGTGCCAGCAGTTACGCGGGGAACACTGAAGCTTTCTTT

J gene: TRBJ2-1
V gene: TRBV12-3/TRBV12-4
D gene: -
clone size: many
CDR3 protein: CASSPGRSGASSYNEQFF
CDR3 DNA: TGTGCCAGCAGCCCTGGGCGAAGCGGCGCGAGCTCCTACAATGAGCAGTTCTTC

J gene: TRBJ1-2
V gene: TRBV29-1
D gene: -
clone size: -
CDR3 protein: CSVAGPRGSYGYTF
CDR3 DNA: TGCAGCGTTGCGGGACCCAGGGGTAGCTATGGCTACACCTTC

J gene: TRBJ2-1
V gene: TRBV7-8
D gene: -
clone size: many
CDR3 protein: CASSSPTGATYNEQFF
CDR3 DNA: TGTGCCAGCAGCTCCCCTACCGGGGCAACTTACAATGAGCAGTTCTTC

J gene: TRBJ1-4
V gene: TRBV10-3
D gene: TRBD1
clone size: many
CDR3 protein: CAISDHQGVREKLFF
CDR3 DNA: TGTGCCATCAGTGATCACCAGGGGGTTCGGGAAAAACTGTTTTTT

J gene: TRBJ1-5
V gene: TRBV29-1
D gene: -
clone size: many
CDR3 protein: CSVAVGNQPQHF
CDR3 DNA: TGCAGCGTTGCGGTAGGTAATCAGCCCCAGCATTTT

J gene: TRBJ1-2
V gene: TRBV20-1
D gene: -
clone size: many
CDR3 protein: CSARDDNYGYTF
CDR3 DNA: TGCAGTGCTAGGGACGACAACTATGGCTACACCTTC